This T cell receptor beta chain is from a study of shared clonotypes between healthy human individuals. Here immunoSEQ multiplex PCR was the method, and the copy in TCRdb shows in-frame clones only, minus some. The sample includes 550,000 to 650,000 clones, roughly 96% of them seen just once. This CDR3 region has 13 residues. Trimming shortened V by 3 bases and J by 8 bases, and 11 bases separated the two germline ends. Germline loops: CDR1 LNHDA, CDR2 SQIVND (reference sequence). Cells designated naive CD8 were CD45RO-negative and were positively selected for CCR7, with terminally differentiated effector memory CD45RA+ cells excluded.

The TCR sequence derives from a woman in her thirties in good health. The specimen was naive CD8+ T cells sorted from blood. This sequence joins TRBV19 and TRBJ2-1, with D perhaps being TRBD1 or TRBD2 (6 bases each). The CDR3 is CASSMGGYDEQFF. CDR3 DNA: TGTGCCAGTAGTATGGGGGGCTATGATGAGCAGTTCTTC.